Shown below are 17 T cell receptor beta chains from a single sample sequenced in a study of cytomegalovirus exposure and HLA in healthy donors (dated by TCRdb to 2017 to 2019). Library generation was performed with the immunoSEQ multiplex PCR assay. For the multiplex PCR, a mixture combining 60 forward primers for TCR Vbeta segments and 13 reverse primers for TCR Jbeta segments was used. Drawn from immuneACCESS, this table holds only the in-frame rearrangements with V and J called that TCRdb kept. Clones are partly lost; checked studies trace under half to an unresolved V gene and leave the rest unexplained. The sample includes about 160,000 clones, with 60% to 85% observed a single time. Roughly 3% of the sample comes from the top ten. The sample consisted of PBMCs. Receptors were obtained from a woman between 50 and 59 years old in good health and CMV-seropositive.

J is TRBJ2-7 and V is TRBV4-3; 11 bases are a match to TRBD2. The length of the CDR3 is 16 residues. V dropped 4 bases and J dropped 0; count of bases not matched to a gene: 5. Germline V gene sequence: CDR1 LGHNA, CDR2 YSLEER. This CDR3 reads CASSRRLAGNSYEQYF. The CDR3, as DNA: TGCGCCAGCAGCCGGAGACTAGCGGGGAACTCCTACGAGCAGTACTTC.

The chain recombines TRBV5-1 with TRBJ2-3; 10 positions agree with TRBD1. Per germline, CDR1 SGHRS and CDR2 YFSETQ. The CDR3 is 17 residues long. V shed 3 bases and J 5 bases; nucleotides not matched to a gene: 12. Written as DNA, the CDR3 is TGCGCCAGCAGCTACCCACCGGGACAGGGGACGATAGATACGCAGTATTTT. Translated: CASSYPPGQGTIDTQYF.

The chain links TRBV28 to TRBJ1-3; 7 bases agree with TRBD1. Germline values: CDR1 MDHEN, CDR2 SYDVKM. Germline trimming cut 1 base from V and 0 bases from J; bases unmatched to any gene: 6. This CDR3 comprises 17 residues. CDR3 nucleotide sequence: TGTGCCAGCAGTTTATCCCCGGGACAGAACTCTGGAAACACCATATATTTT. Amino acids: CASSLSPGQNSGNTIYF.

In its sample, this clone was seen a few times. V usage is TRBV5-1 and J usage is TRBJ1-4, with D possibly matching TRBD1 (5 bases). This CDR3 contains 13 residues. V shed 7 bases and J shed 5 bases, with 12 bases lying between them. CDR1 and CDR2 from the germline V gene are SGHRS and YFSETQ. The CDR3 sequence: CASGPGGNEKLFF. For the CDR3, the DNA is TGCGCCAGCGGTCCCGGGGGGAATGAAAAACTGTTTTTT.

The chain has TRBV29-1 and TRBJ1-1, with TRBD1 matching over 9 bases. The CDR3 is made up of 14 amino acids. CDR1 is SQVTM and CDR2 is ANQGSEA in the germline V gene. The V segment lost 2 bases and the J segment 4 bases; nucleotides outside the gene matches: 5. In DNA, the CDR3 is TGCAGCGTTGAACGGACAGGGGACTTCACTGAAGCTTTCTTT. Translated, it gives CSVERTGDFTEAFF.

J is TRBJ1-5 and V is TRBV11-2, with 7 positions matching TRBD1. V trimming: 0 bases; J trimming: 5 bases; junction bases outside the gene matches: 4. Looked up from germline, CDR1 is SGHAT and CDR2 is FQNNGV. The CDR3 covers 15 residues. The CDR3 region is CASSLDRGSHQPQHF. The CDR3 bases are TGTGCCAGCAGCTTAGACAGGGGGTCACATCAGCCCCAGCATTTT.

CDR3 loop: CASSGTDRAETQYF. The CDR3 coding sequence is TGTGCCAGCAGTGGGACGGACAGGGCGGAGACCCAGTACTTC. V is TRBV25-1 and J is TRBJ2-5; 8 bases match TRBD1. V was pared by 4 bases and J by 5 bases, with 6 bases of the junction left unmatched. The germline gives CDR1 MGHDK, CDR2 SYGVNS. The CDR3 runs to 14 residues.

CDR3 region: CASSFTTGMNTEAFF. For the CDR3, the DNA is TGTGCCAGCAGCTTTACTACAGGTATGAACACTGAAGCTTTCTTT. The rearrangement links TRBV11-2 to TRBJ1-1; perhaps TRBD1 as D (5 bases). V lost 3 bases to trimming and J lost 0 bases, with 11 bases between them. The V gene's germline CDR1 is SGHAT and CDR2 FQNNGV. There are 15 residues in the CDR3.

The V call is TRBV2, the J call TRBJ2-7; D gene ambiguous. The CDR3 totals 13 residues. Germline V gene data show CDR1 as SNHLY and CDR2 as FYNNEI. V was clipped by 5 bases and J by 7 bases, with 15 bases between them. The CDR3 spells CASSFDRVGEQYF. DNA for the CDR3: TGTGCCAGCAGTTTCGACCGGGTAGGTGAGCAGTACTTC.

The V and J genes are TRBV7-3 and TRBJ2-1; D is perhaps TRBD2 (6 bases). From germline, CDR1 is SGHTA and CDR2 FQGTGA. V lost 3 bases to trimming and J lost 6 bases, with 18 bases between them. The CDR3 has 16 residues. The CDR3 bases are TGTGCCAGCAGCTTGTGGGGCGGGGCCGTCCTCAATGAGCAGTTCTTC. This codes for CASSLWGGAVLNEQFF. Full variable domain (rest looked up from reference TRBV7-3 and TRBJ2-1): GAGVSQTPSNKVTEKGKYVELRCDPISGHTALYWYRQSLGQGPEFLIYFQGTGAADDSGLPNDRFFAVRPEGSVSTLKIQRTERGDSAVYLCASSLWGGAVLNEQFFGPGTRLTVL.

V and J are TRBV5-8 and TRBJ2-3, with TRBD2 matching over 12 bases. Germline lookup yields CDR1 SGHTS and CDR2 YDEGEE. CDR3 length equals 19 residues. The V gene end was trimmed by 7 bases and the J gene end by 3 bases; junction bases not matched to a gene: 18. CDR3 DNA sequence: TGTGCCAGCCCCAGTTTAACTAGCGGGGGGATATTGGCAACAGATACGCAGTATTTT. It specifies CASPSLTSGGILATDTQYF.

The genes are TRBV6-5 and TRBJ2-7; TRBD2 is a possible D gene (5 bases). With 5 bases removed from V and 4 bases from J, the gap between germline ends came to 9 bases. Germline V gives CDR1 MNHEY, CDR2 SVGAGI. This CDR3 has 12 residues. The CDR3 nucleotides read TGTGCCAGCAGTAATCGCGGGTACGAGCAGTACTTC. Amino acids: CASSNRGYEQYF.

In this sample, this clone turned up once. The rearrangement joins TRBV5-1 to TRBJ1-5; 7 bases are a match to TRBD1. Germline V gives CDR1 SGHRS, CDR2 YFSETQ. The CDR3 contains 14 residues. V lost 3 bases, J lost 4 bases, and 4 bases stayed unmatched. CDR3 in DNA: TGCGCCAGCAGCTCAACAGGGGTTAATCAGCCCCAGCATTTT. This translates into CASSSTGVNQPQHF.

A note on this clone: At one of its ends the junction is not consistent with the germline gene, which may arise from a read error. Distinct nucleotide sequences in the sample also encode this CDR3. This chain joins TRBV11-3 and TRBJ1-1; 10 bases align to TRBD1. The V gene's germline CDR1 is SGHNT and CDR2 YENEEA. The CDR3 sequence is 15 residues long. In DNA, the CDR3 is TGTGCCAGCAGCTTAGTCGGACAGGGGGACACTGAGGCTTTCTTT. Encoded protein: CASSLVGQGDTEAFF.

V is TRBV19 and J is TRBJ2-1; TRBD1 matches 10 bases. CDR1 LNHDA and CDR2 SQIVND come from the germline V gene (reference sequence). V gave up 3 bases and J gave up 3 bases; unmatched junction bases: 2. The CDR3 length is 15 residues. The CDR3 coding sequence is TGTGCCAGTAGTATCGGGACAGGGGACTACAATGAGCAGTTCTTC. It encodes CASSIGTGDYNEQFF.

This chain links TRBV11-3 with TRBJ2-7; D call uncertain. Trimming removed 2 bases at V and 0 bases at J, with 14 bases between. This CDR3 contains 16 residues. CDR1 and CDR2 from the germline V gene are SGHNT and YENEEA. In nucleotides, the CDR3 is TGTGCCAGCAGCTTATCGACGCCCGCGGACTCCTACGAGCAGTACTTC. It codes for CASSLSTPADSYEQYF.

There are a few counts of this clone. This rearrangement joins TRBV11-2 to TRBJ2-7, with 8 bases identical to TRBD2. In germline, CDR1 is SGHAT, CDR2 FQNNGV. The CDR3 covers 15 residues. Trimming cost V 3 bases and J 2 bases; bases outside gene matches: 6. DNA of the CDR3: TGTGCCAGCAGCTTTAGCCCGGGACTAGCCTACGAGCAGTACTTC. Residues: CASSFSPGLAYEQYF.